A single sample gave rise to the 20 T cell receptor beta chains below, sequenced in a study of PD-L1 blockade in urothelial cancer. Stated time point: pretreatment peripheral blood. Clones were read by immunoSEQ multiplex PCR, and TCRdb kept only the in-frame ones, dropping some. The sample shows about 47,000 clones, around 83% of them seen only once. This sample comprised PBMCs, obtained around atezolizumab (anti-PD-L1) treatment. The receptors were sampled from a man aged 50-60 years with urothelial cancer.

A few counts support this clone. The chain recombines TRBV5-1 with TRBJ2-7; weak D call: TRBD2 (5 bases). This CDR3 contains 14 residues. Germline V gene data show CDR1 as SGHRS and CDR2 as YFSETQ. The V end lost 2 bases, the J end lost 0 bases, and 9 bases lay between the germline ends. The CDR3 DNA sequence: TGCGCCAGCAGCTTATTAGCGCTCTCCTACGAGCAGTACTTC. It encodes CASSLLALSYEQYF.

The chain carries TRBV7-2 and TRBJ1-4; 7 positions agree with TRBD1. Germline trimming cut 5 bases from V and 7 bases from J; bases unmatched to any gene: 10. Germline CDR1 reads SGHTA; CDR2 reads FQGNSA. CDR3 length equals 15 residues. The CDR3 nucleotides read TGTGCCAGCAGCGCCAGACAGGGCGTCGGTGAAAAACTGTTTTTT. It encodes CASSARQGVGEKLFF.

This clone was seen more than once but under ten times. The V gene is TRBV5-5, the J gene TRBJ2-3; D may be TRBD2 (6 bases). The CDR3 consists of 12 residues. Trimming stripped 1 base from V and 13 bases from J, with 13 bases between. Germline V gene lookup returns CDR1 SGHKS and CDR2 YYEKEE (reference sequence). The DNA of the CDR3 is TGTGCCAGCAGCTTGCTGGTCTCGGGAGAGTATTTT. Amino acid sequence: CASSLLVSGEYF.

The chain combines TRBV28 with TRBJ2-5; possibly TRBD1 for D (6 bases). CDR1 and CDR2 from the germline V gene are MDHEN and SYDVKM. Trimming took off 8 bases at V and 2 bases at J, with 15 bases between the two ends. This CDR3 is 14 amino acids long. DNA of the CDR3: TGTGCCAGCCTTTCGACCGACAGGCAAGAGACCCAGTACTTC. Amino acid sequence: CASLSTDRQETQYF.

CDR3 amino acids: CASREARGGIGYTF. The CDR3, as DNA: TGCGCCAGCAGAGAGGCCAGGGGTGGAATCGGCTACACCTTC. The chain has TRBV10-2 and TRBJ1-2; D may be TRBD1 (6 bases). The CDR3 contains 14 residues. V lost 6 bases and J 8 bases, leaving 19 bases between the germline ends. Germline V lookup: CDR1 WSHSY, CDR2 SAAADI.

The chain has TRBV11-2 and TRBJ1-2, with D possibly being TRBD1 (5 bases). The CDR3 has 13 amino acids. V lost 1 base and J 7 bases, leaving 10 bases between the germline ends. The germline gives CDR1 SGHAT, CDR2 FQNNGV. CDR3 sequence (DNA): TGTGCCAGCAGCTTAGGGCAGGGAGGTGGCTACACCTTC. Translation: CASSLGQGGGYTF.

This chain connects TRBV11-1 to TRBJ2-5; 8 bases map to TRBD1. The CDR3 totals 14 residues. V lost 4 bases and J lost 2; bases outside the gene matches: 3. Germline CDR1 is SGHAT and CDR2 is FQDESV (reference sequence). In nucleotides, the CDR3 is TGTGCCAGCAGCTGGCGACAGGGGCAAGAGACCCAGTACTTC. It yields the protein CASSWRQGQETQYF.

The genes are TRBV9 and TRBJ1-2; TRBD1 aligns across 8 bases. Trimming removed 4 bases from V and 0 bases from J; junction bases left unmatched: 11. The CDR3 length is 17 residues. Germline V lookup: CDR1 SGDLS, CDR2 YYNGEE. CDR3 in DNA: TGTGCCAGCAGCACTCGATCCTCACAGGGGGCTAACTATGGCTACACCTTC. Translated: CASSTRSSQGANYGYTF.

The chain recombines TRBV7-9 with TRBJ2-5; TRBD1 matches 7 bases. There are 14 residues in the CDR3. V was pared by 5 bases and J by 9 bases, with 12 bases of the junction left unmatched. Germline-derived CDR1 and CDR2 are SEHNR and FQNEAQ (reference sequence). The CDR3 protein is CASSSNRGIGAQYF. CDR3 coding DNA: TGTGCCAGCAGCAGTAACAGGGGTATTGGGGCCCAGTACTTC.

This chain connects TRBV7-9 to TRBJ2-3; 7 bases are a match to TRBD2. From germline, CDR1 is SEHNR and CDR2 FQNEAQ (reference sequence). Trimming removed 5 bases from V and 1 base from J; junction bases left unmatched: 6. The CDR3 consists of 15 residues. This CDR3 is CASSLGLGGTDTQYF. The CDR3 coding sequence is TGTGCCAGCAGCCTCGGACTAGGAGGCACAGATACGCAGTATTTT.

This clone is a singleton in its sample. The chain uses TRBV28 and TRBJ2-1; D is possibly TRBD1 (5 bases). Germline V gives CDR1 MDHEN, CDR2 SYDVKM. The V and J ends lost 5 bases and 4 bases respectively, with 12 bases between them. The CDR3 has 14 amino acids. The CDR3 here is CASSPEQEYNEQFF. CDR3 nucleotide sequence: TGTGCCAGCAGTCCAGAACAGGAATACAATGAGCAGTTCTTC.

The gene calls are TRBV11-2 and TRBJ1-1, with D tentatively TRBD1 (6 bases). Trimming cost V 1 base and J 0 bases, with 12 bases left between them. The CDR3 is 16 amino acids. The germline V gene encodes CDR1 SGHAT and CDR2 FQNNGV. CDR3 region: CASSLGGTHMNTEAFF. CDR3 nucleotide sequence: TGTGCCAGCAGCTTAGGGGGGACACACATGAACACTGAAGCTTTCTTT. Full variable domain (outside the CDR3, taken from reference TRBV11-2 and TRBJ1-1): EAGVAQSPRYKIIEKRQSVAFWCNPISGHATLYWYQQILGQGPKLLIQFQNNGVVDDSQLPKDRFSAERLKGVDSTLKIQPAKLEDSAVYLCASSLGGTHMNTEAFFGQGTRLTVV.

This clone was seen once. The germline gene is not matched at one end of the junction; a read error may be the cause. The chain's CDR3 is CASSLSETHDF. In DNA, the CDR3 is TGTGCCAGCAGCTTGTCCGAGACACACGACTTC. This chain joins TRBV5-6 and TRBJ2-5; D gene ambiguous. From germline, CDR1 is SGHDT and CDR2 YYEEEE. There are 11 residues in the CDR3.

The chain recombines TRBV5-8 with TRBJ2-7; 8 positions agree with TRBD1. Germline V gene sequence: CDR1 SGHTS, CDR2 YDEGEE. CDR3 length: 14 amino acids. V shed 4 bases, J shed 7 bases, and the junction held 10 bases outside the gene matches. The CDR3 spells CASSRDRGVGEQYV. DNA of the CDR3: TGTGCCAGCAGCCGAGACAGGGGAGTAGGTGAGCAGTACGTC.

The rearrangement joins TRBV19 to TRBJ2-6, with D unclear. V lost 6 bases and J lost 0, with 9 bases in between. Germline V gives CDR1 LNHDA, CDR2 SQIVND (reference sequence). There are 15 residues in the CDR3. The CDR3, as DNA: TGTGCCAGTAGAGTAGTCTTCTCTGGGGCCAACGTCCTGACTTTC. This codes for CASRVVFSGANVLTF.

There are a few counts of this clone. This sequence joins TRBV13 and TRBJ1-1; perhaps TRBD1 as D (6 bases). The CDR3 loop spans 13 amino acids. The germline V gene encodes CDR1 PRHDT and CDR2 FYEKMQ (reference sequence). The germline V and J ends were trimmed by 5 bases and 7 bases, with 14 bases remaining between them. CDR3 in DNA: TGTGCCAGCAGCCTGGACAGCCGAGGTGAAGCTTTCTTT. Translated: CASSLDSRGEAFF.

The chain's CDR3 is CASKLPSGTDTQYF. The CDR3 DNA sequence: TGTGCCAGCAAACTCCCATCGGGCACAGATACGCAGTATTTT. The V and J genes are TRBV7-6 and TRBJ2-3; D is ambiguous. The CDR3 contains 14 residues. V lost 7 bases to trimming and J lost 1 base, with 12 bases between them. The germline gives CDR1 SGHVS, CDR2 FNYEAQ.

V and J are TRBV5-1 and TRBJ1-3; 8 nucleotides agree with TRBD1. Germline trimming cut 4 bases from V and 3 bases from J; bases unmatched to any gene: 9. There are 16 residues in the CDR3. CDR1 and CDR2 from the germline V gene are SGHRS and YFSETQ. The CDR3 protein is CASSLEGQVYGNTIYF. The CDR3 DNA reads TGCGCCAGCAGCCTGGAGGGACAGGTATATGGAAACACCATATATTTT.

V is TRBV19 and J is TRBJ1-4; 11 bases match TRBD1. J was trimmed by 1 base and V by 8 bases; bases with no gene match: 9. CDR1 is LNHDA, CDR2 SQIVND, per germline (reference sequence). The CDR3 has 17 amino acids. The CDR3 DNA sequence: TGTGCCAGTCACCCTGGACAGGGGGCCGTAACTAATGAAAAACTGTTTTTT. This codes for CASHPGQGAVTNEKLFF.

This clone was observed a handful of times. As DNA, the CDR3 is TGTGCCAGCAGTATAGATACTAGCGGGAGCAATGAGCAGTTCTTC. As protein: CASSIDTSGSNEQFF. The rearrangement joins TRBV6-4 to TRBJ2-1; 11 nucleotides match TRBD2. After removal of 5 bases from V and 6 bases from J, the junction contained 6 bases not matched to a gene. Germline-derived CDR1 and CDR2 are MRHNA and SNTAGT. This CDR3 spans 15 amino acids.